This T cell receptor (beta chain) was found in a study of blood T cell repertoires in COVID-19. Authors' analysis steps: Amplifying reference gene primers gave estimates of nucleated cell counts. Data came from immunoSEQ multiplex PCR; TCRdb stores just in-frame clones and leaves some out. V and J calls and clone size are as listed in that table; D and trimming were resolved from the DNA. The table has around 160,000 clones, about 77% seen once. Per the germline V gene, CDR1 is SGHRS and CDR2 is YFSETQ. The CDR3 runs 18 residues. Trimming cost V 2 bases and J 0 bases, with 20 bases left between them. Sequencing input: peripheral blood. This chain links TRBV5-1 with TRBJ1-1; the D gene is possibly TRBD1 (5 bases). The TCR originated in a woman older than 75 with acute or convalescent COVID-19. The CDR3 DNA follows: TGCGCCAGCAGCTTAAATCCCCCGGGACTAAACATGAACACTGAAGCTTTCTTT. Translating it yields CASSLNPPGLNMNTEAFF.